The 3 T cell receptor beta chains below were found in one sample sequenced in a study of preoperative IRX-2 immunotherapy in early breast cancer. The treatment denotes: preoperative locoregional IRX-2 cytokine immunotherapy. Sequenced by immunoSEQ multiplex PCR; TCRdb stores in-frame clones only, minus some. Seen here are around 25,000 clones, roughly 80% observed once, and the top ten hold roughly 6.8%. The sequences come from lymph node tissue, collected after IRX-2 immunotherapy. All receptors come from a human donor with breast cancer.

For this clone: The junction differs from germline at one of its ends, possibly a read error. The V and J genes are TRBV6-8 and TRBJ1-1; D ambiguous. This CDR3 region has 13 residues. Germline CDR1 reads MNHGY; CDR2 reads SAAAGT. The CDR3 coding sequence is TGTGCCATCAGTGCCGAGGTGAACACTGAAGCTTTCTTT. It translates to CAISAEVNTEAFF.

This clone appeared a few times. The chain links TRBV18 to TRBJ2-7, with D perhaps matching TRBD2 (5 bases). Trimming removed 2 bases at V and 1 base at J, with 12 bases between. CDR1 is KGHSH, CDR2 LQKENI, per germline. CDR3 size: 15 residues. As DNA, the CDR3 is TGTGCCAGCTCACCAGAATCGGGGATTTCCTACGAGCAGTACTTC. Translating gives CASSPESGISYEQYF. The full variable domain, completed using reference TRBV18 and TRBJ2-7, is NAGVMQNPRHLVRRRGQEARLRCSPMKGHSHVYWYRQLPEEGLKFMVYLQKENIIDESGMPKERFSAEFPKEGPSILRIQQVVRGDSAAYFCASSPESGISYEQYFGPGTRLTVT.

The chain has TRBV11-3 and TRBJ1-1, with 12 bases aligning to TRBD1. V shed 6 bases, J shed 9 bases, and the junction held 20 bases outside the gene matches. CDR1 and CDR2 (germline): SGHNT, YENEEA. The CDR3 spans 18 residues. The CDR3 region is CASRHKTGTGGRRKKAFF. CDR3 bases: TGTGCCAGCAGACACAAAACCGGGACAGGGGGCCGCCGAAAGAAAGCTTTCTTT.